This T cell receptor beta chain was retrieved from a study of cytomegalovirus exposure and HLA in healthy donors. The wider study: The roughly 130 validation repertoires, a later analysis reported, used the same platform as the 650 to 800 repertoires from the first cohort.

Study conclusions and caveats: In vitro experiments confirmed that three CMV-associated chains were specific for CMV antigens. The majority of TCR sequences were rare, yet some public TCRs appeared in many donors.

Clones were read by immunoSEQ multiplex PCR, and TCRdb kept only the in-frame ones, dropping some. This table holds approximately 150,000 clones, about 90% found once. To note about this clone: Its antigen remains unknown.

Specimen: PBMCs. The source of this sequence is a woman aged 18-29 years in good health and CMV-seropositive.

This chain's CDR3 is CASSLAGQGYGNTIYF. The CDR3, as DNA: TGCGCCAGCAGCTTGGCCGGACAGGGGTATGGAAACACCATATATTTT. The chain links TRBV5-1 to TRBJ1-3; the match to TRBD1 covers 9 bases. Trimming cost V 0 bases and J 3 bases; bases outside gene matches: 4. CDR3 length: 16 amino acids. Germline loops: CDR1 SGHRS, CDR2 YFSETQ.